In its sample, the clone carrying this T cell receptor beta chain was seen a few times. Its cognate antigen is unknown. This entry comes from a study of metastatic and nonmetastatic thyroid tumors. Study information: From malignant and benign thyroid patients, repertoires in blood and in tumor or nodule tissue were compared.

V trimming: 5 bases; J trimming: 3 bases; junction bases outside the gene matches: 6. CDR1 is SGHAT, CDR2 FQNNGV, per germline. This CDR3 is built from 16 residues. Whole-study results and caveats: Malignant tumors reportedly showed significantly higher TCR beta diversity than benign nodules in both blood and tumor.

Treatment of any kind had been given to no patient before thyroid surgery. TCRdb reassembled clones from the PCR reads with MiXCR. The data contain under 5,000 clones, roughly 35% of them singletons. Sequencing used adjacent normal tissue. The clonotype comes from a male donor with papillary thyroid cancer or a benign thyroid nodule (not recorded which). Some clones in this sample may be carry-over from other donors' samples. V gene TRBV11-2 combines with J gene TRBJ2-2; 10 bases line up with TRBD1. In DNA, the CDR3 is TGTGCCAGCAGCCCGCGACAGGGGGCCTACACCGGGGAGCTGTTTTTT. This gives the protein CASSPRQGAYTGELFF.